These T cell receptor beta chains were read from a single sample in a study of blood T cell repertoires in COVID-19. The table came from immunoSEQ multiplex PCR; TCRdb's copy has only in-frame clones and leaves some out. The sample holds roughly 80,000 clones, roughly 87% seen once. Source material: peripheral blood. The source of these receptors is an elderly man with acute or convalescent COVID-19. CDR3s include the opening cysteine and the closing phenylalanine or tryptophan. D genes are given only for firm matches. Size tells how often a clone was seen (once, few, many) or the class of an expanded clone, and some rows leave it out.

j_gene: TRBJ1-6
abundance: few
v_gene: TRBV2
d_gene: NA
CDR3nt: TGTGCCAGCTGGGAGGGGAATCCGGGTTCACCCCTCCACTTT
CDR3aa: CASWEGNPGSPLHF

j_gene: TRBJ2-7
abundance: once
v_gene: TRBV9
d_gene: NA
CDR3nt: TGTGCCAGCAGCCCGACAGGCTTCGAGCAGTACTTC
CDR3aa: CASSPTGFEQYF

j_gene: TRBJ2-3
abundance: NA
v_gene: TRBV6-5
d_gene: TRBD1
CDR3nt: TGTGCCAGCAGCCAGGGACAGGGGAGCACAGATACGCAGTATTTT
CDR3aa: CASSQGQGSTDTQYF

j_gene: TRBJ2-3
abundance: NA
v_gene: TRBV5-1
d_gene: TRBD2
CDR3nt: TGCGCCAGCAGCCCCTCACCCGGGACTAGTCTTGGGGATACGCAGTATTTT
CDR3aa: CASSPSPGTSLGDTQYF

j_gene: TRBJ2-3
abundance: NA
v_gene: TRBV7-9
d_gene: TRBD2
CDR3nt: TGTGCCAGCAGCTTTCTCCCTAGCGGGATCACAGATACGCAGTATTTT
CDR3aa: CASSFLPSGITDTQYF

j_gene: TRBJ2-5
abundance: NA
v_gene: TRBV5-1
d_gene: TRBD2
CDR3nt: TGCGCCAGCAGCATACTAGCGGGGGCGCAAGAGACCCAGTACTTC
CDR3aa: CASSILAGAQETQYF

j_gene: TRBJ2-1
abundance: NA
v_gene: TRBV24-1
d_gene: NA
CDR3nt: TGTGCCACCAGTGGCGGGGCGTTCTACAATGAGCAGTTCTTC
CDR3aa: CATSGGAFYNEQFF

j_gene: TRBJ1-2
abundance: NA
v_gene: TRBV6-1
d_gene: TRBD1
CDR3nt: TGTGCCAGCAGCGCTGACAGGGGTGGCGGCTACACCTTC
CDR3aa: CASSADRGGGYTF

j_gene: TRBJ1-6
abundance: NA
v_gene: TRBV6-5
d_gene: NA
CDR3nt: TGTGCCAGCAATTTACAGGGAAACGGGAATTCACCCCTCCACTTT
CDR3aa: CASNLQGNGNSPLHF

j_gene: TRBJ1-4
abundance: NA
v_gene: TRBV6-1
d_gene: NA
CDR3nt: TGTGCCAGCAGTGAACTGGTCCCTGGAGTGGCCTCTGCAACTAATGAAAAACTGTTTTTT
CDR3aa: CASSELVPGVASATNEKLFF

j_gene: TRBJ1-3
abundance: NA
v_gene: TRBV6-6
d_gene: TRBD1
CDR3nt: TGTGCCAGCACCTTGGACAGGTCCTATGGAAACACCATATATTTT
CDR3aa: CASTLDRSYGNTIYF

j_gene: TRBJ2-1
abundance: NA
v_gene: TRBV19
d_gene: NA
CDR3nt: TGTGCCAGTAGTATTAGGGGATACAATGAGCAGTTCTTC
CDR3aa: CASSIRGYNEQFF

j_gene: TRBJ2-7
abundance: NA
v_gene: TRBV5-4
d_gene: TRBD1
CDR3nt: TGTGCCAGCAGCTCCCCAGGGGGCCAAAGTTCCTACGAGCAGTACTTC
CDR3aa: CASSSPGGQSSYEQYF

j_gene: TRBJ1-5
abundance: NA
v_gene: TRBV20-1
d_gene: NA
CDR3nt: TGCAGTGCTAGTGCGCGGAGAGAACAGCCCCAGCATTTT
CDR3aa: CSASARREQPQHF

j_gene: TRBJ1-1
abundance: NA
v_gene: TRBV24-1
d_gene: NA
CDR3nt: TGTGCCACCAGAGAGAACGGGAACACTGAAGCTTTCTTT
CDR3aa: CATRENGNTEAFF

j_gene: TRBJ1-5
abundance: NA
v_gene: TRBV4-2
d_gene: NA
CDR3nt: TGTGCCAGCAGCCAAGGACAGGCGTTTAGCAATCAGCCCCAGCATTTT
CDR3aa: CASSQGQAFSNQPQHF

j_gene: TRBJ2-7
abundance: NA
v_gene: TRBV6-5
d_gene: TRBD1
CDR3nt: TGTGCCAGCAGACCGGACAGGGCCCACGAGCAGTACTTC
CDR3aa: CASRPDRAHEQYF

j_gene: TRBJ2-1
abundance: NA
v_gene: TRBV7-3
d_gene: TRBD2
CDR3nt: TGTGCCAGCAGCATCGGACTAGCGGGAGTAGTCGAGCAGTTCTTC
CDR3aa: CASSIGLAGVVEQFF

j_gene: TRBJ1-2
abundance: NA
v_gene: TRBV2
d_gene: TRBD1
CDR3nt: TGTGCCAGCTCCTTACAGGGGACTAACTATGGCTACACCTTC
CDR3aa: CASSLQGTNYGYTF

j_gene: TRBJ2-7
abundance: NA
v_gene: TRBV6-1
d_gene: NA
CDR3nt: TGTGCCAGCAGTGAAAGGGGGTACGAGCAGTACTTC
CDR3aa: CASSERGYEQYF

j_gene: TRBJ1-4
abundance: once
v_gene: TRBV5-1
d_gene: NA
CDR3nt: TGCGCCAGCAGCTTGAGGCAGGGTCAAGAAAAACTGTTTTTT
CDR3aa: CASSLRQGQEKLFF

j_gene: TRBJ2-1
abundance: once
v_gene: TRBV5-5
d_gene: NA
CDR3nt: TGTGCCAGCAGCTTGGAGGCAGGGCTATACAATGAGCAGTTCTTC
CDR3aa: CASSLEAGLYNEQFF

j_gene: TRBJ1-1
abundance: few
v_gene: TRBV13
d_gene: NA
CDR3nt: TGTGCCAGCAGCTTACGGGTGTTGAACACTGAAGCTTTCTTT
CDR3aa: CASSLRVLNTEAFF

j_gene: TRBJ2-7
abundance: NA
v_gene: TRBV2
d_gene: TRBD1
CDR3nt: TGTGCCAGCAGACAAGGGACAGGGGGCCTGGGCGAGCAGTACTTC
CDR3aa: CASRQGTGGLGEQYF

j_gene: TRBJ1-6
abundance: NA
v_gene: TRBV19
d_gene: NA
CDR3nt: TGTGCCAGTAGAGAGCCAATCCTCAATAATTCACCCCTCCACTTT
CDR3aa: CASREPILNNSPLHF

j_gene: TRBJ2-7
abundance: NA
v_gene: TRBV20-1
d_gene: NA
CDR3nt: TGCAGTTCAGGGGACTACTACGAGCAGTACTTC
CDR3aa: CSSGDYYEQYF

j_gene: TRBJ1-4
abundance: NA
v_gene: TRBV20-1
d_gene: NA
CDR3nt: TGCAGTGCTCCTAGAAGAGAAAAACTGTTTTTT
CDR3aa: CSAPRREKLFF

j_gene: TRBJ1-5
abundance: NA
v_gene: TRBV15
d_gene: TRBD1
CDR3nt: TGTGCCACCAGCAGACTACAGGGGAGGTCAAATCAGCCCCAGCATTTT
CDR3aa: CATSRLQGRSNQPQHF

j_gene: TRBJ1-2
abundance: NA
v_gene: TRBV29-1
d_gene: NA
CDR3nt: TGCAGCGTTAACGTACCCGAGATGAACTATGGCTACACCTTC
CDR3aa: CSVNVPEMNYGYTF

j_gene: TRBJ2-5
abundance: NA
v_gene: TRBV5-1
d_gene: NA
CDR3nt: TGCGCCAGCAGCTTGGTAGGGGGTGGTTTAGAGACCCAGTACTTC
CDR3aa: CASSLVGGGLETQYF

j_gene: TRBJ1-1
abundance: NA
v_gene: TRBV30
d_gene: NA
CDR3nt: TGTGCCTGGTCCGGGTTGAACACTGAAGCTTTCTTT
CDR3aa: CAWSGLNTEAFF

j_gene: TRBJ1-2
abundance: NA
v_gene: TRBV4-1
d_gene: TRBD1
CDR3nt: TGCGCCAGCAGCCGGGATCAGGGGGAATATGGCTACACCTTC
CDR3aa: CASSRDQGEYGYTF

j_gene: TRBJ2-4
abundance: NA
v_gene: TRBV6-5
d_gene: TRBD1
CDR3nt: TGTGCCAGCAGTCCCGGACAGGGTGTAAACATTCAGTACTTC
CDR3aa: CASSPGQGVNIQYF

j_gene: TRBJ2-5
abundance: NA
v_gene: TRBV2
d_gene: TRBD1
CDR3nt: TGTGCCAGCAAAAGGACAGGGCAAGAGACCCAGTACTTC
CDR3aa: CASKRTGQETQYF

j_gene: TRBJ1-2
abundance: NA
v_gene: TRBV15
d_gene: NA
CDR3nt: TGTGCCACCAGTAAAAGAGGGGGGGAATACTATGGCTACACCTTC
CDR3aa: CATSKRGGEYYGYTF

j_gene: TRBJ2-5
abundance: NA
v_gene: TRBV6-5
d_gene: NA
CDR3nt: TGTGCCAGCAGTTACTCGGGCAGTGAAGAGACCCAGTACTTC
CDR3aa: CASSYSGSEETQYF

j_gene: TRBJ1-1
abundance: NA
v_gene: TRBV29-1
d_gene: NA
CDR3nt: TGCAGCGTTGCTTCTGGGGGGAGCACTGAAGCTTTCTTT
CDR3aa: CSVASGGSTEAFF

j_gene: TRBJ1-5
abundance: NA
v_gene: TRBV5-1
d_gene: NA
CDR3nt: TGCGCCAGCAGCTTGATGCAGGGCTCCCAGCCCCAGCATTTT
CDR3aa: CASSLMQGSQPQHF